The entry below gives a single T cell receptor (beta chain) sequence along with its context. This specimen comes from a study of blood T cell repertoires in COVID-19. The repertoire was sequenced with immunoSEQ multiplex PCR; TCRdb's copy has only in-frame clones and lacks some. The sample shows roughly 160,000 clones, over 75% of them seen only once. Trimming left V 5 bases short and J 8 bases short, with 18 bases between. This CDR3 is built from 15 residues. Germline-derived CDR1 and CDR2 are MDHEN and SYDVKM. This TCR derives from a man aged 45 to 65 who had recovered from COVID-19. The rearrangement uses TRBV28 and TRBJ1-4; the D gene is possibly TRBD1 (5 bases). The material sequenced was PBMCs or T cells enriched from blood (not recorded which). The DNA for the CDR3 is TGTGCCAGCAGTGCCGGTGGGGGGGGGACGGAAAAACTGTTTTTT. Translated: CASSAGGGGTEKLFF.